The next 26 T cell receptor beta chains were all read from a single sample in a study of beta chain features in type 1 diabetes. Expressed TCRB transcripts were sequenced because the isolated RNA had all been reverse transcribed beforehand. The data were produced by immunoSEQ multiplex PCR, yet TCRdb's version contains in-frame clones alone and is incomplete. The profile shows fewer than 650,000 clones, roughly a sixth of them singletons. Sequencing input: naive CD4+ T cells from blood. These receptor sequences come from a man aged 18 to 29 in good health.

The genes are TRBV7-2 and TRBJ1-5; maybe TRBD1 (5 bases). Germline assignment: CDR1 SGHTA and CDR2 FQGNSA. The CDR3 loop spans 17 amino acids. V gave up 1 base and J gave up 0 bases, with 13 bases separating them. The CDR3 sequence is CASSLGTAGRSNQPQHF. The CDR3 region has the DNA TGTGCCAGCAGCTTAGGAACGGCAGGGCGTAGCAATCAGCCCCAGCATTTT.

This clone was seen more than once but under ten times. The chain's CDR3 is CASTLSWTQETQYF. The CDR3 DNA is TGTGCCAGCACCCTTAGTTGGACCCAAGAGACCCAGTACTTC. The V and J genes are TRBV6-5 and TRBJ2-5; D remains unclear. In germline, CDR1 is MNHEY, CDR2 SVGAGI. This CDR3 spans 14 amino acids. V shed 7 bases and J shed 1 base, with 13 bases lying between them.

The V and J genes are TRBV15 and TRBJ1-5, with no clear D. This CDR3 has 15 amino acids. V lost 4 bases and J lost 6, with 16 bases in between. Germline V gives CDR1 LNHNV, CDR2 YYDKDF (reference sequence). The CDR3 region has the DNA TGTGCCACCAGCACCTGGGAGAGGGCGGGTCAGCCCCAGCATTTT. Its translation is CATSTWERAGQPQHF.

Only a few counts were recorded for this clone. In DNA form, the CDR3 reads TGTGCCAGCAGTCCCCCTGAAGCTTTCTTT. It codes for CASSPPEAFF. The chain couples TRBV27 to TRBJ1-1; D remains ambiguous. With 5 bases removed from V and 6 bases from J, the gap between germline ends came to 4 bases. This CDR3 has 10 residues. Germline assignment: CDR1 MNHEY and CDR2 SMNVEV (reference sequence).

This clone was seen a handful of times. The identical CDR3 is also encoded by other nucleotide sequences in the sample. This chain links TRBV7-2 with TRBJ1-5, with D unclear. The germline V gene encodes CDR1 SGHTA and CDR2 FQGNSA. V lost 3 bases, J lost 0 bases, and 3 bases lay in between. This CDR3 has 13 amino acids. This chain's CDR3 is CASSFPSNQPQHF. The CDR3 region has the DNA TGTGCCAGCAGCTTCCCTAGCAATCAGCCCCAGCATTTT.

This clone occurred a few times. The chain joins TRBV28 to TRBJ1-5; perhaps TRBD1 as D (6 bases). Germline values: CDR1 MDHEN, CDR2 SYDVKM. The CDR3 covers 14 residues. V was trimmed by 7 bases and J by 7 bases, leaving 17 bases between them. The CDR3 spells CASKESGVRQPQHF. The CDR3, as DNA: TGTGCCAGCAAGGAGTCAGGGGTTAGGCAGCCCCAGCATTTT.

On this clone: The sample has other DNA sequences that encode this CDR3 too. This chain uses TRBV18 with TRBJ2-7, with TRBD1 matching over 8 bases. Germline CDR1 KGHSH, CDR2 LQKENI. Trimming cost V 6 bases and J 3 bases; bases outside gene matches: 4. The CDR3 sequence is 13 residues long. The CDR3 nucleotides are TGTGCCAGCTCCCCGGACAGGGTCTACGAGCAGTACTTC. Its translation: CASSPDRVYEQYF.

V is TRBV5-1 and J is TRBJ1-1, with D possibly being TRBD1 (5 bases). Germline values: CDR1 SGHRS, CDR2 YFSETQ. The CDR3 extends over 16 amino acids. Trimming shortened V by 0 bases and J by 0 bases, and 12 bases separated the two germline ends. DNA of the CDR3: TGCGCCAGCAGCTTGGCTTCCGGACACATGAACACTGAAGCTTTCTTT. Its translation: CASSLASGHMNTEAFF.

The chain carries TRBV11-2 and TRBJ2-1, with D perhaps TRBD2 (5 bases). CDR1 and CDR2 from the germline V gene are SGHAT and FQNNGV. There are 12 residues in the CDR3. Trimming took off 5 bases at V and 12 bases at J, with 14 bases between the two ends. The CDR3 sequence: CASSQTEGRQFF. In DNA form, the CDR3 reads TGTGCCAGCAGCCAAACAGAGGGTAGGCAGTTCTTC.

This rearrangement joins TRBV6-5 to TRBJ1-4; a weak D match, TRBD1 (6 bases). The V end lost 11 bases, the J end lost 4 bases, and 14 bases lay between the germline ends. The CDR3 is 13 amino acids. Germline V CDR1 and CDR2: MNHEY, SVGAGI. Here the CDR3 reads CAARAGVNEKLFF. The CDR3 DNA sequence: TGTGCCGCCAGGGCAGGGGTTAATGAAAAACTGTTTTTT.

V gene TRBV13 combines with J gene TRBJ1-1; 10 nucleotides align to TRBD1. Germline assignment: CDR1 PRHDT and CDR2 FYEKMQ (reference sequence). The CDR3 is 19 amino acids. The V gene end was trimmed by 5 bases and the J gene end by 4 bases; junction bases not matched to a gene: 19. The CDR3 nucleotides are TGTGCCAGCAGCCCAAAAGACAGGGGGCAAGGAATTAGGGGCACTGAAGCTTTCTTT. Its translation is CASSPKDRGQGIRGTEAFF.

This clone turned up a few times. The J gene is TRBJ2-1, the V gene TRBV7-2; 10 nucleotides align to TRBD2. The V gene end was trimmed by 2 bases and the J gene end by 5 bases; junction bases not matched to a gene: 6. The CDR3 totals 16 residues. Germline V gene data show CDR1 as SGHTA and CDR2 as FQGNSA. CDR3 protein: CASSLLGLAEDNEQFF. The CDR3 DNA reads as TGTGCCAGCAGCTTACTTGGACTAGCGGAGGACAATGAGCAGTTCTTC.

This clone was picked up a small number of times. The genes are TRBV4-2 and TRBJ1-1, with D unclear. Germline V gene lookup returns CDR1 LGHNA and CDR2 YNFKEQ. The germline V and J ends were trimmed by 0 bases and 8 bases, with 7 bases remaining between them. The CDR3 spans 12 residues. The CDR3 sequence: CASSQESAEAFF. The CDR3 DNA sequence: TGTGCCAGCAGCCAAGAATCCGCAGAAGCTTTCTTT.

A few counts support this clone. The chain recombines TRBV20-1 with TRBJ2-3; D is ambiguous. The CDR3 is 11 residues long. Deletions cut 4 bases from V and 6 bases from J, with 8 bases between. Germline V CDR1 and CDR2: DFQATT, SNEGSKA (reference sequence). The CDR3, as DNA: TGCAGTGCTACCGACCTTGATACGCAGTATTTT. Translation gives CSATDLDTQYF.

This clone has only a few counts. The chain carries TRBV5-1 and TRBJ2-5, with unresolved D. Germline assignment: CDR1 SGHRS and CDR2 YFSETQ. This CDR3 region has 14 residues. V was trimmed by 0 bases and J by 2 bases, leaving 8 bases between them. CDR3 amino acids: CASSLGPSQETQYF. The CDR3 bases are TGCGCCAGCAGCTTGGGGCCCAGTCAAGAGACCCAGTACTTC. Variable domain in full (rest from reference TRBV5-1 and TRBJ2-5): KAGVTQTPRYLIKTRGQQVTLSCSPISGHRSVSWYQQTPGQGLQFLFEYFSETQRNKGNFPGRFSGRQFSNSRSEMNVSTLELGDSALYLCASSLGPSQETQYFGPGTRLLVL.

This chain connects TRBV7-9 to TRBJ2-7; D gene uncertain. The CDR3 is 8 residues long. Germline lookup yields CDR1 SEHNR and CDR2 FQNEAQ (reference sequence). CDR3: CVGNEQYF. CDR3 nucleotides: TGTGTGGGGAACGAGCAGTACTTC.

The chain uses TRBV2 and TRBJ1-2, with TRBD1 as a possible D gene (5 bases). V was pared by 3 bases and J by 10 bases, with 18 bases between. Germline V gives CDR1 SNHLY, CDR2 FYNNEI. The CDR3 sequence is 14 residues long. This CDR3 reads CASSDGRVVFPYTF. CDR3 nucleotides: TGTGCCAGCAGTGACGGCAGGGTAGTTTTTCCCTACACCTTC.

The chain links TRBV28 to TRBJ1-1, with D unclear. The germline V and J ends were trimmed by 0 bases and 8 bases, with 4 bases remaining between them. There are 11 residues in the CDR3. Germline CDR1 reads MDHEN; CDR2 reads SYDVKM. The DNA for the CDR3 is TGTGCCAGCAGTTTATGGCCCGAAGCTTTCTTT. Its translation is CASSLWPEAFF.

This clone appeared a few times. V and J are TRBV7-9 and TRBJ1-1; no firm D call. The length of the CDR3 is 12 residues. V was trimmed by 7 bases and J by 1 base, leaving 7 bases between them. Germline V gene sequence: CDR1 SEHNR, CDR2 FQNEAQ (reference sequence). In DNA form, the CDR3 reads TGTGCCAGCAACCCCCAGAACACTGAAGCTTTCTTT. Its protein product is CASNPQNTEAFF.

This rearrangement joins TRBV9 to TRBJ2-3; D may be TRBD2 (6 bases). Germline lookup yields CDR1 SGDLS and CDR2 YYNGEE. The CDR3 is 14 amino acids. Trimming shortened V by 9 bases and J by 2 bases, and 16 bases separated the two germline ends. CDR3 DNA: TGTGCCACTCAAACCGGGACTTACACAGATACGCAGTATTTT. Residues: CATQTGTYTDTQYF.

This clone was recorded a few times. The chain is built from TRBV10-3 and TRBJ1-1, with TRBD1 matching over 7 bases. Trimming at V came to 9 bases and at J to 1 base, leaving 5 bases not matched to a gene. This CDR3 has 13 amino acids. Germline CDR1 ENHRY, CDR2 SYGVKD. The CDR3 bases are TGTGCCATTTCGACAGGGCAGAACACTGAAGCTTTCTTT. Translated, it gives CAISTGQNTEAFF.

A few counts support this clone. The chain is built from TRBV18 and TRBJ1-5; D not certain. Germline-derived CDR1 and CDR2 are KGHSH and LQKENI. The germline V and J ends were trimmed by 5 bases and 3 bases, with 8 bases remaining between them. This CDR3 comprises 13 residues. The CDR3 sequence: CASSGSLNQPQHF. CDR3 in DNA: TGTGCCAGCTCAGGCAGCCTCAATCAGCCCCAGCATTTT. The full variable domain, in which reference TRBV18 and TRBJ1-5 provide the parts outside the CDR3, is NAGVMQNPRHLVRRRGQEARLRCSPMKGHSHVYWYRQLPEEGLKFMVYLQKENIIDESGMPKERFSAEFPKEGPSILRIQQVVRGDSAAYFCASSGSLNQPQHFGDGTRLSIL.

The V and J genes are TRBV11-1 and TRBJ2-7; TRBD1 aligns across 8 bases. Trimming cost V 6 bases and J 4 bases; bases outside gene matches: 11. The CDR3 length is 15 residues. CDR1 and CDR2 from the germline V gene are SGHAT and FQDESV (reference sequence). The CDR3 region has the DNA TGTGCCAGCAGTTACGGACAGGGACCCTTTTACGAGCAGTACTTC. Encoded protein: CASSYGQGPFYEQYF.

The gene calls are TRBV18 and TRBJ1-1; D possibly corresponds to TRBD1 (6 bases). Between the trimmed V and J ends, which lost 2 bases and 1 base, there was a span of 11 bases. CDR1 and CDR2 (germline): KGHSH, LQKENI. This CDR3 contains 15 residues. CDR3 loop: CASSPGRGRNTEAFF. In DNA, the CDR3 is TGTGCCAGCTCACCAGGCAGGGGCCGGAACACTGAAGCTTTCTTT.

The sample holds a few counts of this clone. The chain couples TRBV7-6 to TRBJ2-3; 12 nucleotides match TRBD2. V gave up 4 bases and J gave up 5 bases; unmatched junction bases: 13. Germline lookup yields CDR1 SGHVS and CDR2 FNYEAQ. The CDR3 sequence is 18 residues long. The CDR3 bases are TGTGCCAGCAGCTCCCAATCCCGACTAGCGGGAGATATAGATACGCAGTATTTT. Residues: CASSSQSRLAGDIDTQYF.

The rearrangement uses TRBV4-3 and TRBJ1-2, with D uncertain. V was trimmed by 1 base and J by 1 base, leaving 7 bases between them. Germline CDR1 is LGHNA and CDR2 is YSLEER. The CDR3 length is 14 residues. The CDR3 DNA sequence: TGCGCCAGCAGCCAAGTAGGAGTTAACTATGGCTACACCTTC. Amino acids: CASSQVGVNYGYTF.